Listed below are T cell receptor beta chains from one sample, sequenced in a study of naive and memory T cell subsets. MiXCR, run by TCRdb on the UMI-ligation and nested PCR reads, gives a single entry per CDR3 protein. The table lists roughly 130,000 distinct CDR3 sequences, 35% to 40% of them singletons. The sequencing sample was made of central memory CD4+ T cells from blood. These receptors were obtained from a human donor in good health. Both conserved end residues are part of each CDR3. The D gene is left open where the match is weak. Clone size appears in some rows only: once, few, many, or a class for an expanded clone.

CDR3 protein: CASSLTQAQPTQYF
CDR3 DNA: TGTGCCAGCAGCTTAACACAGGCCCAGCCGACCCAGTACTTC
J gene: TRBJ2-5
D gene: NA
clone size: many
V gene: TRBV7-9

CDR3 protein: CASSLYRGLDEKLFF
CDR3 DNA: TGTGCCAGCAGTTTATATAGGGGTCTGGATGAAAAACTGTTTTTT
J gene: TRBJ1-4
D gene: NA
clone size: NA
V gene: TRBV28

CDR3 protein: CASSQEDRGNEQFF
CDR3 DNA: TGTGCCAGCAGCCAAGAGGACAGGGGCAATGAGCAGTTCTTC
J gene: TRBJ2-1
D gene: TRBD1
clone size: NA
V gene: TRBV4-2

CDR3 protein: CASSLPFSEQYF
CDR3 DNA: TGTGCCAGCAGTTTACCCTTTTCCGAGCAGTACTTC
J gene: TRBJ2-7
D gene: NA
clone size: NA
V gene: TRBV28

CDR3 protein: CASSETGSSPEQFF
CDR3 DNA: TGTGCCAGCAGTGAAACAGGGTCGTCCCCTGAGCAGTTCTTC
J gene: TRBJ2-1
D gene: NA
clone size: few
V gene: TRBV28

CDR3 protein: CSVAQGGQPQHF
CDR3 DNA: TGCAGCGTTGCGCAGGGCGGACAGCCCCAGCATTTT
J gene: TRBJ1-5
D gene: NA
clone size: NA
V gene: TRBV29-1

CDR3 protein: CASSYSGRGTDTQYF
CDR3 DNA: TGTGCCAGCAGTTATAGCGGGAGGGGTACAGATACGCAGTATTTT
J gene: TRBJ2-3
D gene: TRBD2
clone size: few
V gene: TRBV28

CDR3 protein: CSVADRAYEQYF
CDR3 DNA: TGCAGCGTCGCGGACAGGGCCTACGAGCAGTACTTC
J gene: TRBJ2-7
D gene: TRBD1
clone size: NA
V gene: TRBV29-1

CDR3 protein: CASSLATGLNYGYTF
CDR3 DNA: TGTGCCAGCAGTTTGGCGACAGGGCTTAACTATGGCTACACCTTC
J gene: TRBJ1-2
D gene: TRBD1
clone size: few
V gene: TRBV6-5

CDR3 protein: CASSRDRKYEQYF
CDR3 DNA: TGTGCCAGCAGTCGGGACAGGAAGTACGAGCAGTACTTC
J gene: TRBJ2-7
D gene: TRBD1
clone size: few
V gene: TRBV12-3/TRBV12-4

CDR3 protein: CAISPFGYNEQFF
CDR3 DNA: TGTGCCATCAGCCCATTTGGGTACAATGAGCAGTTCTTC
J gene: TRBJ2-1
D gene: NA
clone size: once
V gene: TRBV10-3

CDR3 protein: CATSSLGGGSYEQYF
CDR3 DNA: TGTGCCACCAGCAGTTTGGGGGGAGGTTCCTACGAGCAGTACTTC
J gene: TRBJ2-7
D gene: NA
clone size: few
V gene: TRBV15

CDR3 protein: CASSLTGLTDTQYF
CDR3 DNA: TGTGCCAGTAGTTTAACGGGCCTCACAGATACGCAGTATTTT
J gene: TRBJ2-3
D gene: NA
clone size: NA
V gene: TRBV19

CDR3 protein: CASSFGTRLVEQYF
CDR3 DNA: TGTGCCAGCAGTTTTGGGACAAGGCTGGTCGAGCAGTACTTC
J gene: TRBJ2-7
D gene: NA
clone size: many
V gene: TRBV12-3/TRBV12-4

CDR3 protein: CASSLGGTKNIQYF
CDR3 DNA: TGTGCCAGCAGTTTAGGTGGGACCAAAAACATTCAGTACTTC
J gene: TRBJ2-4
D gene: NA
clone size: few
V gene: TRBV28

CDR3 protein: CASSQQGWGSPLHF
CDR3 DNA: TGTGCCAGCAGCCAACAGGGGTGGGGTTCACCCCTCCACTTT
J gene: TRBJ1-6
D gene: NA
clone size: NA
V gene: TRBV3-1

CDR3 protein: CASRPIDRAGRVSTDTQYF
CDR3 DNA: TGTGCCAGCAGACCAATCGACAGGGCTGGGAGGGTTAGCACAGATACGCAGTATTTT
J gene: TRBJ2-3
D gene: NA
clone size: NA
V gene: TRBV6-6

CDR3 protein: CASREGQVSNTDTQYF
CDR3 DNA: TGTGCCAGCAGGGAGGGACAGGTGTCAAACACAGATACGCAGTATTTT
J gene: TRBJ2-3
D gene: TRBD1
clone size: NA
V gene: TRBV2

CDR3 protein: CAWSVLYGYTF
CDR3 DNA: TGTGCCTGGAGTGTACTCTATGGCTACACCTTC
J gene: TRBJ1-2
D gene: NA
clone size: NA
V gene: TRBV30

CDR3 protein: CSAIEGTDTQYF
CDR3 DNA: TGCAGTGCTATTGAGGGAACAGATACGCAGTATTTT
J gene: TRBJ2-3
D gene: NA
clone size: few
V gene: TRBV20-1

CDR3 protein: CSAAFNRGHNEQFF
CDR3 DNA: TGCAGTGCCGCCTTTAACAGGGGCCACAATGAGCAGTTCTTC
J gene: TRBJ2-1
D gene: TRBD1
clone size: NA
V gene: TRBV20-1

CDR3 protein: CSVTQGRQQPQHF
CDR3 DNA: TGCAGCGTTACACAGGGGAGGCAACAGCCCCAGCATTTT
J gene: TRBJ1-5
D gene: TRBD1
clone size: NA
V gene: TRBV29-1

CDR3 protein: CASSGGPGQGYNEQFF
CDR3 DNA: TGTGCCAGCAGCGGGGGACCGGGACAGGGGTACAATGAGCAGTTCTTC
J gene: TRBJ2-1
D gene: TRBD1
clone size: NA
V gene: TRBV9

CDR3 protein: CSAPPGQGSSYEQYF
CDR3 DNA: TGCAGTGCCCCACCGGGACAGGGGTCCTCCTACGAGCAGTACTTC
J gene: TRBJ2-7
D gene: TRBD1
clone size: NA
V gene: TRBV20-1

CDR3 protein: CASSLEVGGNYGYTF
CDR3 DNA: TGTGCCAGCAGCTTAGAGGTCGGGGGTAACTATGGCTACACCTTC
J gene: TRBJ1-2
D gene: NA
clone size: NA
V gene: TRBV7-2

CDR3 protein: CASRPPGLGREFPGQPQHF
CDR3 DNA: TGTGCCAGCAGGCCCCCTGGGTTGGGCAGGGAGTTTCCTGGTCAGCCCCAGCATTTT
J gene: TRBJ1-5
D gene: NA
clone size: NA
V gene: TRBV27

CDR3 protein: CASRGTATSTDTQYF
CDR3 DNA: TGTGCCAGCAGAGGGACAGCGACTAGCACAGATACGCAGTATTTT
J gene: TRBJ2-3
D gene: TRBD1
clone size: many
V gene: TRBV5-5

CDR3 protein: CSASMTNQPQHF
CDR3 DNA: TGCAGTGCCTCGATGACGAATCAGCCCCAGCATTTT
J gene: TRBJ1-5
D gene: NA
clone size: medium-sized
V gene: TRBV20-1

CDR3 protein: CASSYSKQANTGELFF
CDR3 DNA: TGTGCCAGCAGTTACTCGAAACAGGCGAACACCGGGGAGCTGTTTTTT
J gene: TRBJ2-2
D gene: NA
clone size: NA
V gene: TRBV6-5

CDR3 protein: CASSLERVQPRGQYF
CDR3 DNA: TGTGCCAGCAGCTTAGAAAGGGTTCAGCCAAGAGGGCAGTATTTT
J gene: TRBJ2-3
D gene: NA
clone size: few
V gene: TRBV7-9

CDR3 protein: CASSEQGRNSLDEQYF
CDR3 DNA: TGTGCCAGCAGTGAGCAGGGGAGGAACTCTCTAGACGAGCAGTACTTC
J gene: TRBJ2-7
D gene: NA
clone size: NA
V gene: TRBV2

CDR3 protein: CSVPSPKSREKLFF
CDR3 DNA: TGCAGCGTGCCATCACCTAAATCACGTGAAAAACTGTTTTTT
J gene: TRBJ1-4
D gene: NA
clone size: NA
V gene: TRBV29-1

CDR3 protein: CASSFSLADEQFF
CDR3 DNA: TGTGCCAGCAGCTTTTCCCTAGCCGATGAGCAGTTCTTC
J gene: TRBJ2-1
D gene: NA
clone size: few
V gene: TRBV5-5

CDR3 protein: CASSGTSGNQETQYF
CDR3 DNA: TGTGCCAGCAGTGGGACTAGCGGGAACCAAGAGACCCAGTACTTC
J gene: TRBJ2-5
D gene: TRBD2
clone size: NA
V gene: TRBV28

CDR3 protein: CASSRSNKPEDSDREKLFF
CDR3 DNA: TGCGCCAGCAGCCGATCAAACAAACCTGAGGACAGTGATAGGGAGAAACTGTTTTTT
J gene: TRBJ1-4
D gene: NA
clone size: once
V gene: TRBV4-1

CDR3 protein: CASSISSGSPYEQYF
CDR3 DNA: TGCGCCAGCAGCATTTCTAGCGGGAGTCCTTACGAGCAGTACTTC
J gene: TRBJ2-7
D gene: TRBD2
clone size: NA
V gene: TRBV5-1

CDR3 protein: CSAAPLAGASDTQYF
CDR3 DNA: TGCAGCGCCGCCCCCTTAGCGGGAGCTTCAGATACGCAGTATTTT
J gene: TRBJ2-3
D gene: TRBD2
clone size: NA
V gene: TRBV29-1

CDR3 protein: CASSLAPTSGRENEQFF
CDR3 DNA: TGCGCCAGCAGCTTGGCACCGACTAGCGGGAGGGAGAATGAGCAGTTCTTC
J gene: TRBJ2-1
D gene: TRBD2
clone size: NA
V gene: TRBV5-1

CDR3 protein: CASSQDGTSGNDEQFF
CDR3 DNA: TGTGCCAGCAGCCAAGACGGGACTAGCGGGAACGATGAGCAGTTCTTC
J gene: TRBJ2-1
D gene: TRBD2
clone size: many
V gene: TRBV4-2

CDR3 protein: CASRRGGIFNEQFF
CDR3 DNA: TGTGCCAGCAGGCGGGGGGGGATTTTCAATGAGCAGTTCTTC
J gene: TRBJ2-1
D gene: TRBD2
clone size: few
V gene: TRBV7-2

CDR3 protein: CSVEVGSANTEAFF
CDR3 DNA: TGCAGCGTTGAAGTCGGCAGTGCGAACACTGAAGCTTTCTTT
J gene: TRBJ1-1
D gene: NA
clone size: few
V gene: TRBV29-1

CDR3 protein: CASSQEGWGGISGGANVLTF
CDR3 DNA: TGCGCCAGCAGCCAAGAAGGGTGGGGAGGTATATCGGGAGGGGCCAACGTCCTGACTTTC
J gene: TRBJ2-6
D gene: NA
clone size: once
V gene: TRBV4-1

CDR3 protein: CASSLSTGAAEQYF
CDR3 DNA: TGTGCCAGCAGCTTATCGACAGGGGCCGCCGAGCAGTACTTC
J gene: TRBJ2-7
D gene: TRBD1
clone size: few
V gene: TRBV7-2

CDR3 protein: CASSQTSGRAGEQFF
CDR3 DNA: TGTGCCAGCAGCCAGACTAGCGGGAGGGCGGGTGAGCAGTTCTTC
J gene: TRBJ2-1
D gene: TRBD2
clone size: many
V gene: TRBV7-2

CDR3 protein: CASSLVQAHNEKLFF
CDR3 DNA: TGCGCCAGCAGCTTGGTACAGGCTCATAATGAAAAACTGTTTTTT
J gene: TRBJ1-4
D gene: NA
clone size: NA
V gene: TRBV5-1

CDR3 protein: CATSALQGNTEAFF
CDR3 DNA: TGTGCCACCAGCGCACTCCAGGGGAACACTGAAGCTTTCTTT
J gene: TRBJ1-1
D gene: NA
clone size: NA
V gene: TRBV15

CDR3 protein: CASSPSRDGELFF
CDR3 DNA: TGTGCCAGCAGTCCGTCCCGGGACGGGGAGCTGTTTTTT
J gene: TRBJ2-2
D gene: NA
clone size: NA
V gene: TRBV12-3/TRBV12-4

CDR3 protein: CASSPESGVKNIQYF
CDR3 DNA: TGTGCCAGCAGCCCCGAGTCAGGGGTAAAAAACATTCAGTACTTC
J gene: TRBJ2-4
D gene: NA
clone size: NA
V gene: TRBV6-5

CDR3 protein: CASSLYEGARRFRSYTF
CDR3 DNA: TGTGCCAGCAGTTTATACGAGGGGGCGCGGCGGTTCAGGAGCTACACCTTC
J gene: TRBJ1-2
D gene: TRBD1
clone size: NA
V gene: TRBV28

CDR3 protein: CSASSPGALSNEQFF
CDR3 DNA: TGCAGTGCTAGTTCCCCGGGGGCCCTTAGCAATGAGCAGTTCTTC
J gene: TRBJ2-1
D gene: NA
clone size: NA
V gene: TRBV20-1